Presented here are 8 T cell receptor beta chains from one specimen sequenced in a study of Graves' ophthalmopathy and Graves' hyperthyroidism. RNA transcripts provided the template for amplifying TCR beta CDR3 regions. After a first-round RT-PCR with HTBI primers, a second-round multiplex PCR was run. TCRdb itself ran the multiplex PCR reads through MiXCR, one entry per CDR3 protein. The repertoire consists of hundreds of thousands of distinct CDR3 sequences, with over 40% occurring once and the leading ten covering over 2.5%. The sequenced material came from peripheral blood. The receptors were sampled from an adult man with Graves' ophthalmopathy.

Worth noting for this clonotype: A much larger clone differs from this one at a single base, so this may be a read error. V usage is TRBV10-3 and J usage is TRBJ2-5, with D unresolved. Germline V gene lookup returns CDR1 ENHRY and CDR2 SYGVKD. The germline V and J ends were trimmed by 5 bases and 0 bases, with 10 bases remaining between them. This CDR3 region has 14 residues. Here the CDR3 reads CAISYSQYQETQYF. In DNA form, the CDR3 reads TGTGCCATCAGTTACTCGCAGTACCAAGAGACCCAGTACTTC.

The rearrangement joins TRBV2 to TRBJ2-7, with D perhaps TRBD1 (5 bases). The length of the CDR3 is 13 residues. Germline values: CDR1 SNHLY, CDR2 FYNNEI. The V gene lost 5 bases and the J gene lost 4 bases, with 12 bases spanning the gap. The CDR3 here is CASSSFQGYEQYF. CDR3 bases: TGTGCCAGCAGTTCTTTCCAGGGATACGAGCAGTACTTC.

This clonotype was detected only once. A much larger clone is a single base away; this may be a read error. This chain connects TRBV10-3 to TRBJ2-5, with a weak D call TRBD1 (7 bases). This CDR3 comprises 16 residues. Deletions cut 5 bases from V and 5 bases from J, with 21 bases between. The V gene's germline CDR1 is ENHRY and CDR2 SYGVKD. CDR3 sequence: CAISYSGGRSGETQYF. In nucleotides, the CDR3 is TGTGCCATCAGTTACTCAGGGGGGCGGTCCGGGGAGACCCAGTACTTC.

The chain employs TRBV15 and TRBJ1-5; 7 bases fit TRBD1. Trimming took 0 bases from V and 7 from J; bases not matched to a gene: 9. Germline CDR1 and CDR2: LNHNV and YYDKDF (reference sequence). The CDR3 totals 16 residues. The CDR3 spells CATSRDGQAGRQPQHF. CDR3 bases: TGTGCCACCAGCAGAGACGGACAGGCGGGCAGGCAGCCCCAGCATTTT.

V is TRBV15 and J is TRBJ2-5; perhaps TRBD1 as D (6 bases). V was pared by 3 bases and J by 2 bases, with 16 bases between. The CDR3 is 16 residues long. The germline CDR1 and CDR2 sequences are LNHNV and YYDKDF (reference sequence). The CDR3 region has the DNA TGTGCCACCAGCAGCTCCGTTTGGACAGAGCAAGAGACCCAGTACTTC. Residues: CATSSSVWTEQETQYF.

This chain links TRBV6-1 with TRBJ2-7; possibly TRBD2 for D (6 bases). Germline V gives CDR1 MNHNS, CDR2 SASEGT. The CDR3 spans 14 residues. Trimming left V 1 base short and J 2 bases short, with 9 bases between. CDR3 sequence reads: CASSEGGNTYEQYF. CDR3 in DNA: TGTGCCAGCAGTGAAGGCGGGAATACCTACGAGCAGTACTTC.

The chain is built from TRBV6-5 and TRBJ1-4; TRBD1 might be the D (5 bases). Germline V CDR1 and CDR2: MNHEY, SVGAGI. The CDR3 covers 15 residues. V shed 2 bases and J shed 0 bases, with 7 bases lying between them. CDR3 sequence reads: CASSYQQATNEKLFF. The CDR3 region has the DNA TGTGCCAGCAGTTACCAACAGGCAACTAATGAAAAACTGTTTTTT.

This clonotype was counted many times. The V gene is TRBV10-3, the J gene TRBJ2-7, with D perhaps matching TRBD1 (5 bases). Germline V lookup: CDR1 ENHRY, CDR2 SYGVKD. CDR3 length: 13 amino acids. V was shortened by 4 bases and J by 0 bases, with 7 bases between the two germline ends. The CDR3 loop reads CAISVDNSYEQYF. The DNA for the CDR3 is TGTGCCATCAGTGTGGACAACTCCTACGAGCAGTACTTC.